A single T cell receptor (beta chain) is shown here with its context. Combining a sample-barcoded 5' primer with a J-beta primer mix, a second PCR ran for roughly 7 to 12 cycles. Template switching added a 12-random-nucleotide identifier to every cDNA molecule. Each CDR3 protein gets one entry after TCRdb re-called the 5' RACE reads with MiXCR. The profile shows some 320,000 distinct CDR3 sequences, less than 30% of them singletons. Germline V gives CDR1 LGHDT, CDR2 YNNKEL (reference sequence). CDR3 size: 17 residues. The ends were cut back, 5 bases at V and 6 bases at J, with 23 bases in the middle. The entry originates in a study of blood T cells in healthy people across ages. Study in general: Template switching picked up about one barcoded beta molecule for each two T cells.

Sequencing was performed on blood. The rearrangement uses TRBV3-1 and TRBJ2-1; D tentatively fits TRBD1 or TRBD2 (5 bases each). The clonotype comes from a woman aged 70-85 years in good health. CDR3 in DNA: TGTGCCAGCAGCTTACATCGGGCGGGCAAGGGGTTCAATGAGCAGTTCTTC. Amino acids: CASSLHRAGKGFNEQFF.